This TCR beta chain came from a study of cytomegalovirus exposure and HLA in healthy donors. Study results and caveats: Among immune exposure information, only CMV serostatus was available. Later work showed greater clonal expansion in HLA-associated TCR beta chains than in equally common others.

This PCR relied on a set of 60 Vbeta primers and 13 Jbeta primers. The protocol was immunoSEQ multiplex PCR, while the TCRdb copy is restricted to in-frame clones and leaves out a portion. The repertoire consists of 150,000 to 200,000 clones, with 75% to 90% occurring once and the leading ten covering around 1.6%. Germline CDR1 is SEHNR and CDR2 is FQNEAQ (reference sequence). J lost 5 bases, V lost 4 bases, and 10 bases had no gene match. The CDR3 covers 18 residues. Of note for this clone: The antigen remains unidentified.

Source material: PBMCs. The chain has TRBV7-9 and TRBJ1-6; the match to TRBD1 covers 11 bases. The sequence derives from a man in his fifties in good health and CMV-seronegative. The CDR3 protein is CASSSGQGAMGDNSPLHF. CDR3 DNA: TGTGCCAGCAGCTCCGGACAGGGGGCGATGGGTGATAATTCACCCCTCCACTTT.